Shown below are 9 T cell receptor beta chains from a single sample sequenced in a study of shared clonotypes between healthy human individuals. Sequencing used immunoSEQ multiplex PCR; TCRdb keeps in-frame clones, though not all of them. The sample yields about 670,000 clones, approximately 79% seen once. Sequencing was done on a sample of memory CD4+ T cells sorted from blood. Regarding subset: CD45RA-negative fraction. The receptors were gathered from a woman aged 30 to 39 in good health.

Comments on this clone: This sample also contains other DNA sequences that code for the same CDR3. This chain uses TRBV15 with TRBJ2-1; possible D gene TRBD1, 6 bases. Germline-derived CDR1 and CDR2 are LNHNV and YYDKDF (reference sequence). The CDR3 covers 15 residues. Trimming pared 0 bases from V and 1 base from J, leaving 7 bases between. DNA for the CDR3: TGTGCCACCAGCAGAGACAGGGGATCCTACAATGAGCAGTTCTTC. It encodes CATSRDRGSYNEQFF.

There are a few counts of this clone. V gene TRBV19 combines with J gene TRBJ2-5; 7 nucleotides line up with TRBD2. The CDR3 consists of 12 residues. Germline V gene data show CDR1 as LNHDA and CDR2 as SQIVND (reference sequence). The V gene end was trimmed by 10 bases and the J gene end by 1 base; junction bases not matched to a gene: 3. In nucleotides, the CDR3 is TGTGCCACCGGGGGGATCCAAGAGACCCAGTACTTC. The encoded protein is CATGGIQETQYF.

This clone has just one count. V is TRBV7-9 and J is TRBJ2-7; TRBD2 matches at 13 bases. Germline lookup yields CDR1 SEHNR and CDR2 FQNEAQ (reference sequence). The CDR3 consists of 17 residues. With 3 bases clipped from V and 3 bases from J, the junction kept 8 bases outside the gene matches. The CDR3: CASSFGTSGTAVYEQYF. Written as DNA, the CDR3 is TGTGCCAGCAGCTTTGGGACTAGCGGGACGGCCGTCTACGAGCAGTACTTC.

This clone was seen repeatedly, ten times or more. The chain has TRBV4-2 and TRBJ2-3, with D perhaps TRBD2 (6 bases). The ends were cut back, 3 bases at V and 2 bases at J, with 15 bases in the middle. This CDR3 comprises 16 residues. Germline lookup yields CDR1 LGHNA and CDR2 YNFKEQ. Here the CDR3 reads CASSHADPGDTDTQYF. CDR3 nucleotides: TGTGCCAGCAGCCATGCTGACCCGGGAGACACAGATACGCAGTATTTT.

As to this clone: The sample carries other DNA sequences with the same CDR3. The rearrangement links TRBV19 to TRBJ2-6, with 8 bases matching TRBD1. CDR3 length: 17 amino acids. J gave up 0 bases and V 4 bases, and 5 bases lay outside the gene matches. The germline V gene has CDR1 LNHDA and CDR2 SQIVND (reference sequence). The CDR3 sequence is CASSTGQALSGANVLTF. The CDR3 DNA follows: TGTGCCAGTAGTACGGGACAGGCACTCTCTGGGGCCAACGTCCTGACTTTC.

The chain employs TRBV5-6 and TRBJ1-4; D unclear. Germline V lookup: CDR1 SGHDT, CDR2 YYEEEE. V lost 1 base, J lost 0 bases, and 7 bases lay in between. This CDR3 is 15 amino acids long. This CDR3 reads CASSLLQTTNEKLFF. The CDR3 DNA is TGTGCCAGCAGCTTGCTCCAAACAACTAATGAAAAACTGTTTTTT.

This clone has just one count. The chain combines TRBV30 with TRBJ1-1, with D perhaps matching TRBD1 (5 bases). Trimming cost V 2 bases and J 0 bases, with 10 bases left between them. Germline CDR1 reads GTSNPN; CDR2 reads SVGIG (reference sequence). This CDR3 has 14 amino acids. The CDR3: CAWSPDRVNTEAFF. CDR3 DNA sequence: TGTGCCTGGAGTCCCGACAGAGTGAACACTGAAGCTTTCTTT.

This chain joins TRBV7-6 and TRBJ2-3; D remains ambiguous. The V end was cut by 1 base, the J end by 5 bases, with 7 bases between. Germline lookup yields CDR1 SGHVS and CDR2 FNYEAQ. CDR3 length: 13 residues. DNA for the CDR3: TGTGCCAGCAGCTTAGTTGGCGTAGATACGCAGTATTTT. Amino acids: CASSLVGVDTQYF.

The chain employs TRBV2 and TRBJ2-7; 8 bases map to TRBD2. With V trimmed by 6 bases and J by 0 bases, 7 bases remained unmatched. This CDR3 is 15 amino acids long. Germline CDR1 reads SNHLY; CDR2 reads FYNNEI. The CDR3 region is CASRGLGGYSYEQYF. In DNA form, the CDR3 reads TGTGCCAGCAGGGGACTAGGGGGGTACTCCTACGAGCAGTACTTC.